The next 24 T cell receptor beta chains were all read from a single sample in a study of technical replicates of blood from a few donors. Assay: immunoSEQ multiplex PCR; the TCRdb copy retains only in-frame clones and omits some. Of about 83,000 clones in the sample, 90% to 95% were seen once. Sequenced input: T cells isolated from PBMCs. These TCRs come from a human donor in good health.

This clone was seen a few times. CDR3 nucleotide sequence: TGCGCCAGCAGCTGGGGACAGGGGAGCGAGCAGTACTTC. This codes for CASSWGQGSEQYF. The rearrangement joins TRBV5-1 to TRBJ2-7; 10 nucleotides align to TRBD1. Per germline, CDR1 SGHRS and CDR2 YFSETQ. The CDR3 consists of 13 residues. Losses at the gene ends were 3 bases for V and 6 bases for J; bases not matched to a gene: 3. Supplemented by reference TRBV5-1 and TRBJ2-7, the full variable domain reads KAGVTQTPRYLIKTRGQQVTLSCSPISGHRSVSWYQQTPGQGLQFLFEYFSETQRNKGNFPGRFSGRQFSNSRSEMNVSTLELGDSALYLCASSWGQGSEQYFGPGTRLTVT.

The CDR3 DNA reads as TGTGCCAGCCAACCCTTAAGGGGTGAGCAGTTCTTC. It translates to CASQPLRGEQFF. The chain combines TRBV27 with TRBJ2-1, with D perhaps TRBD1 (5 bases). The V end was cut by 8 bases, the J end by 9 bases, with 14 bases between. CDR3 size: 12 residues. CDR1 MNHEY and CDR2 SMNVEV come from the germline V gene (reference sequence).

The gene calls are TRBV29-1 and TRBJ1-3; tentative D call: TRBD1 (5 bases). The CDR3 loop spans 14 amino acids. Germline CDR1 SQVTM, CDR2 ANQGSEA. Trimming took off 7 bases at V and 0 bases at J, with 13 bases between the two ends. CDR3 loop: CSGQTSYSGNTIYF. CDR3 coding DNA: TGCAGCGGACAGACTTCCTACTCTGGAAACACCATATATTTT.

This chain connects TRBV5-6 to TRBJ2-5; 11 nucleotides align to TRBD2. Germline trimming cut 3 bases from V and 5 bases from J; bases unmatched to any gene: 6. Germline CDR1 is SGHDT and CDR2 is YYEEEE. The CDR3 has 15 residues. In DNA form, the CDR3 reads TGTGCCAGCAGCTCCGTCCTAGCGGGGGGTGAGACCCAGTACTTC. This translates into CASSSVLAGGETQYF.

V usage is TRBV10-2 and J usage is TRBJ2-3; TRBD2 aligns across 10 bases. Germline loops: CDR1 WSHSY, CDR2 SAAADI. The CDR3 runs 18 residues. The junction had 15 bases not matched to a gene; V was cut back by 7 bases and J by 2 bases. This CDR3 reads CASKLPASGSRFTDTQYF. The CDR3 region has the DNA TGCGCCAGCAAGCTCCCCGCTAGCGGGAGCCGATTCACAGATACGCAGTATTTT.

The CDR3 region is CASSPEASSYEQYF. The CDR3 nucleotides read TGTGCCAGCAGTCCTGAGGCTAGCTCCTACGAGCAGTACTTC. The chain recombines TRBV6-6 with TRBJ2-7; D not certain. The CDR3 is made up of 14 amino acids. Germline V gives CDR1 MNHNY, CDR2 SVGAGI (reference sequence). With 5 bases removed from V and 0 bases from J, the gap between germline ends came to 11 bases.

This rearrangement joins TRBV6-6 to TRBJ1-2; no clear D gene. The CDR3 is made up of 13 amino acids. Germline assignment: CDR1 MNHNY and CDR2 SVGAGI (reference sequence). Between the trimmed V and J ends, which lost 8 bases and 8 bases, there was a span of 18 bases. The CDR3 region has the DNA TGTGCCAGCGGAGAATTCGAAGGAATGGGCTACACCTTC. Translated: CASGEFEGMGYTF.

V usage is TRBV27 and J usage is TRBJ1-6; perhaps TRBD1 as D (5 bases). V lost 2 bases and J 2 bases, leaving 13 bases between the germline ends. The CDR3 runs 17 residues. From germline, CDR1 is MNHEY and CDR2 SMNVEV (reference sequence). In DNA form, the CDR3 reads TGTGCCAGCAGTTTAGGGGCGGCTCGGCCCTATAATTCACCCCTCCACTTT. It translates to CASSLGAARPYNSPLHF.

The chain couples TRBV18 to TRBJ2-7; 9 nucleotides agree with TRBD1. CDR3 length: 13 amino acids. The ends lost 6 bases at V and 7 bases at J; junction bases unmatched: 7. CDR1 and CDR2 (germline): KGHSH, LQKENI. CDR3: CASSGTGTEEQYF. The DNA of the CDR3 is TGTGCCAGCTCTGGGACAGGGACTGAGGAGCAGTACTTC.

The chain uses TRBV2 and TRBJ1-2, with a possible D match to TRBD1 (6 bases). The CDR3 is 18 residues long. V was cut by 4 bases and J by 4 bases, with 25 bases left in between. Looked up from germline, CDR1 is SNHLY and CDR2 is FYNNEI. The CDR3 nucleotides are TGTGCCAGCAGTGCAGCCACCGGGGGGAAAGACAGGAGCTATGGCTACACCTTC. The encoded protein is CASSAATGGKDRSYGYTF.

This rearrangement joins TRBV27 to TRBJ2-1, with TRBD2 as a possible D gene (5 bases). V was cut by 5 bases and J by 12 bases, with 26 bases left in between. This CDR3 spans 16 amino acids. The V gene's germline CDR1 is MNHEY and CDR2 SMNVEV (reference sequence). The CDR3 DNA reads TGTGCCAGCAGTCCTACCCCGGGTCCTAGCTCCATGGGGCAGTTCTTC. The encoded protein is CASSPTPGPSSMGQFF.

This chain uses TRBV9 with TRBJ2-7; D is possibly TRBD2 (6 bases). The CDR3 extends over 13 amino acids. Germline lookup yields CDR1 SGDLS and CDR2 YYNGEE. The V end was cut by 0 bases, the J end by 3 bases, with 7 bases between. CDR3 sequence: CASSVVGGYEQYF. The CDR3 nucleotides are TGTGCCAGCAGCGTAGTGGGGGGCTACGAGCAGTACTTC.

The genes are TRBV15 and TRBJ1-1; no clear D. CDR1 and CDR2 (germline): LNHNV, YYDKDF (reference sequence). V shed 3 bases and J shed 2 bases, with 4 bases lying between them. The CDR3 is 12 residues long. This chain's CDR3 is CATSRTNTEAFF. CDR3 DNA sequence: TGTGCCACCAGCAGGACTAACACTGAAGCTTTCTTT.

The rearrangement uses TRBV11-3 and TRBJ2-5, with a tentative D call TRBD1 (6 bases). The CDR3 is made up of 14 amino acids. Trimming took 5 bases from V and 3 from J, leaving 13 bases between them. The germline V gene has CDR1 SGHNT and CDR2 YENEEA. CDR3 in amino acids: CASSSVQGEETQYF. The CDR3 nucleotides are TGTGCCAGCAGCAGTGTACAGGGCGAAGAGACCCAGTACTTC.

This sequence joins TRBV28 and TRBJ2-7; 10 bases map to TRBD1. This CDR3 is 13 amino acids long. V lost 9 bases to trimming and J lost 5 bases; unmatched junction nucleotides: 7. Germline loops: CDR1 MDHEN, CDR2 SYDVKM. CDR3 sequence: CASGTGAPHEQYF. The CDR3, as DNA: TGTGCCAGTGGGACAGGGGCTCCCCACGAGCAGTACTTC.

The chain recombines TRBV29-1 with TRBJ2-5; a possible D gene is TRBD1 (5 bases). V was trimmed by 2 bases and J by 5 bases, leaving 18 bases between them. The CDR3 runs to 15 residues. CDR1 is SQVTM and CDR2 is ANQGSEA in the germline V gene. CDR3 amino acids: CSVEWVGQGSETQYF. CDR3 sequence (DNA): TGCAGCGTTGAATGGGTGGGTCAGGGTTCGGAGACCCAGTACTTC. Variable domain in full (rest from reference TRBV29-1 and TRBJ2-5): SAVISQKPSRDICQRGTSLTIQCQVDSQVTMMFWYRQQPGQSLTLIATANQGSEATYESGFVIDKFPISRPNLTFSTLTVSNMSPEDSSIYLCSVEWVGQGSETQYFGPGTRLLVL.

This clone was seen a handful of times. The CDR3 spells CASTGNTIYF. The CDR3 region has the DNA TGTGCCAGTACAGGAAACACCATATATTTT. This sequence joins TRBV19 and TRBJ1-3; D not resolved. CDR1 is LNHDA and CDR2 is SQIVND in the germline V gene (reference sequence). The V gene lost 7 bases and the J gene lost 4 bases, with 2 bases spanning the gap. This CDR3 region has 10 residues.

V gene TRBV27 combines with J gene TRBJ2-1, with 9 bases fitting TRBD1. The CDR3 runs 15 residues. The V segment lost 3 bases and the J segment 5 bases; nucleotides outside the gene matches: 5. Per germline, CDR1 MNHEY and CDR2 SMNVEV (reference sequence). Here the CDR3 DNA reads TGTGCCAGCAGTTTTTTGGGACAGGGACACAATGAGCAGTTCTTC. Translating it yields CASSFLGQGHNEQFF.

The CDR3 loop reads CASSQMSTGYYEQYF. The CDR3 region has the DNA TGCGCCAGCAGCCAAATGAGTACAGGGTACTACGAGCAGTACTTC. The chain combines TRBV4-1 with TRBJ2-7; D possibly corresponds to TRBD1 (6 bases). The V gene lost 2 bases and the J gene lost 3 bases, with 14 bases spanning the gap. CDR1 is MGHRA and CDR2 is YSYEKL in the germline V gene. The CDR3 is 15 amino acids.

CDR3 loop: CSVVPGINTGELFF. Here the CDR3 DNA reads TGCAGCGTTGTCCCGGGGATCAACACCGGGGAGCTGTTTTTT. The rearrangement joins TRBV29-1 to TRBJ2-2; D is perhaps TRBD2 (5 bases). Per the germline V gene, CDR1 is SQVTM and CDR2 is ANQGSEA. Trimming took 4 bases from V and 2 from J, leaving 11 bases between them. The CDR3 covers 14 residues.

V is TRBV27 and J is TRBJ2-7; 10 bases are shared with TRBD1. The V and J ends lost 4 bases and 3 bases, in that order; junction bases with no gene match: 3. In germline, CDR1 is MNHEY, CDR2 SMNVEV (reference sequence). The CDR3 contains 14 residues. CDR3 protein: CASSWGQGNYEQYF. The CDR3 DNA reads TGTGCCAGCAGTTGGGGACAGGGGAACTACGAGCAGTACTTC.

The chain employs TRBV6-5 and TRBJ2-7; 12 bases map to TRBD2. V was clipped by 10 bases and J by 2 bases; unmatched bases: 3. The CDR3 extends over 13 amino acids. Germline CDR1 is MNHEY and CDR2 is SVGAGI. The CDR3 sequence is CATGLAGTYEQYF. CDR3 DNA: TGTGCCACCGGACTAGCGGGGACCTACGAGCAGTACTTC.

The chain has TRBV6-6 and TRBJ1-1, with unresolved D. The CDR3 is 13 residues long. The V and J ends lost 6 bases and 0 bases respectively, with 8 bases between them. Germline values: CDR1 MNHNY, CDR2 SVGAGI (reference sequence). CDR3 sequence: CASSTGMNTEAFF. The CDR3 DNA is TGTGCCAGCAGCACGGGGATGAACACTGAAGCTTTCTTT.

This rearrangement joins TRBV10-2 to TRBJ2-7; perhaps TRBD1 as D (7 bases). The V and J ends lost 5 bases and 6 bases respectively, with 14 bases between them. There are 13 residues in the CDR3. Germline V gene lookup returns CDR1 WSHSY and CDR2 SAAADI. Here the CDR3 reads CASSTPGDSEQYF. The CDR3 DNA is TGCGCCAGCAGTACACCGGGGGACAGCGAGCAGTACTTC.